This T cell receptor (beta chain) was sequenced during a study of blood T cell repertoires in COVID-19. As for the study in general: Sites in the United States, Italy and Spain provided acute and convalescent COVID-19 samples.

In the case of this clone: The same CDR3 arises from other DNA sequences in this sample as well.

Data came from immunoSEQ multiplex PCR; TCRdb stores just in-frame clones and leaves some out. The data hold over 350,000 clones, with 70% to 90% observed a single time. Assignment of participants to cohorts was predicated upon participant-reported clinical history. The sequence came from a woman aged 18 to 35 with acute COVID-19. Sequencing used PBMCs or T cells enriched from blood (not recorded which).

CDR3 DNA sequence: TGTGCCAGCAGTTTTCGCGGCAATCAGCCCCAGCATTTT. Its protein product is CASSFRGNQPQHF. The chain uses TRBV12-3 or TRBV12-4 and TRBJ1-5; D gene unclear. V was pared by 3 bases and J by 2 bases, with 5 bases between. This CDR3 is 13 amino acids long.